A selection of T cell receptor beta chains follows, all from one sample in a study of blood T cells in healthy people across ages. TCRdb ran MiXCR on the 5' RACE reads and lists one entry per CDR3 protein. Of about 640,000 distinct CDR3 sequences listed, roughly 50% are singletons. Sequencing was performed on blood. The receptors derive from a man in his fifties or sixties in good health. Each CDR3 is given with its conserved first and last residue. D genes are given only for firm matches.

j_call: TRBJ2-5; d_call: TRBD1; v_call: TRBV10-3; cdr3_nt: TGTGCCATCAGAGTAGGGACAGGCCAAGAGACCCAGTACTTC; cdr3_aa: CAIRVGTGQETQYF
j_call: TRBJ1-5; d_call: NA; v_call: TRBV2; cdr3_nt: TGTGCCAGCAACGGGAACAATCAGCCCCAGCATTTT; cdr3_aa: CASNGNNQPQHF
j_call: TRBJ1-2; d_call: NA; v_call: TRBV12-3/TRBV12-4; cdr3_nt: TGTGCCAGCAGTTTTACAGAGAACTATGGCTACACCTTC; cdr3_aa: CASSFTENYGYTF
j_call: TRBJ1-2; d_call: NA; v_call: TRBV6-1; cdr3_nt: TGTGCCAGCCGGACAAACCCCATTTATGGCTACACCTTC; cdr3_aa: CASRTNPIYGYTF
j_call: TRBJ2-7; d_call: TRBD1; v_call: TRBV6-1; cdr3_nt: TGTGCCAGCAGTCCCGGGACAGCGACGACCTACGAGCAGTACTTC; cdr3_aa: CASSPGTATTYEQYF
j_call: TRBJ2-1; d_call: NA; v_call: TRBV29-1; cdr3_nt: TGCAGCGTTAAGGGGGGGTGGAATGAGCAGTTCTTC; cdr3_aa: CSVKGGWNEQFF
j_call: TRBJ2-7; d_call: TRBD1; v_call: TRBV3-1; cdr3_nt: TGTGCCAGCAGCCCGGACAGGGGAGCCTACGAGCAGTACTTC; cdr3_aa: CASSPDRGAYEQYF
j_call: TRBJ2-1; d_call: TRBD2; v_call: TRBV6-1; cdr3_nt: TGTGCCAGCAGTGAGAGGGAGGGGTCCTACTACAATGAGCAGTTCTTC; cdr3_aa: CASSEREGSYYNEQFF
j_call: TRBJ2-5; d_call: NA; v_call: TRBV6-1; cdr3_nt: TGTGCCAGCAGTGATATGACCGGGGGCCGAGAGACCCAGTACTTC; cdr3_aa: CASSDMTGGRETQYF
j_call: TRBJ2-7; d_call: TRBD1; v_call: TRBV27; cdr3_nt: TGTGCCAGCAGTTCCGGGGGACAGGGAACCTACGAGCAGTACTTC; cdr3_aa: CASSSGGQGTYEQYF
j_call: TRBJ2-1; d_call: NA; v_call: TRBV9; cdr3_nt: TGTGCCAGCAGCGTCGTCCCGGGGGATGAGCAGTTCTTC; cdr3_aa: CASSVVPGDEQFF
j_call: TRBJ2-2; d_call: TRBD2; v_call: TRBV4-1; cdr3_nt: TGCGCCAGCAGCCCAGGACTAGCGGGGGGGCGGAGCACCGGGGAGCTGTTTTTT; cdr3_aa: CASSPGLAGGRSTGELFF
j_call: TRBJ2-5; d_call: TRBD2; v_call: TRBV12-3/TRBV12-4; cdr3_nt: TGTGCCAGCAGTTCGGTAGCGGGGGACCTCGGGACCCAGTACTTC; cdr3_aa: CASSSVAGDLGTQYF
j_call: TRBJ1-2; d_call: NA; v_call: TRBV5-1; cdr3_nt: TGCGCCAGCAGCTTGGCCGTAGATAACTATGGCTACACCTTC; cdr3_aa: CASSLAVDNYGYTF